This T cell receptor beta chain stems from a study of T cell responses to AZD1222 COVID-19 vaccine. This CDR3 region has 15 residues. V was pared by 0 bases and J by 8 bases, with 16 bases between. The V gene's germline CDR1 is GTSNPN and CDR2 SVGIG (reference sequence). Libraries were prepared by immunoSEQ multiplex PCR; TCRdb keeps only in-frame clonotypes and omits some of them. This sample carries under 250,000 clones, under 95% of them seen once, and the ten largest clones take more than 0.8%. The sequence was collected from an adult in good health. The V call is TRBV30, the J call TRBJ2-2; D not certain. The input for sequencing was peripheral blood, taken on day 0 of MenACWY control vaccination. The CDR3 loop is CAWSVGPSMGGELFF. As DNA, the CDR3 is TGTGCCTGGAGTGTAGGACCGTCGATGGGAGGGGAGCTGTTTTTT. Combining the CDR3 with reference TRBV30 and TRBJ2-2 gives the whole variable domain SQTIHQWPATLVQPVGSPLSLECTVEGTSNPNLYWYRQAAGRGLQLLFYSVGIGQISSEVPQNLSASRPQDRQFILSSKKLLLSDSGFYLCAWSVGPSMGGELFFGEGSRLTVL.